This TCR beta chain was observed in a study of T-cell memory formation after mild COVID-19. Details on this clonotype: Its specificity is not known.

Points from the study as a whole: Clones contracting over day 15 to 85 were CD4/CD8 balanced, with later expanders leaning CD4+.

Sample barcodes and UMIs were carried by the TCR alpha and TCR beta cDNA libraries that 5'RACE generated with constant-segment primers. MiXCR was run by TCRdb on the 5' RACE reads, yielding one entry per CDR3 protein. The sample lists over 350,000 distinct CDR3 sequences, about 16% occurring once. Trimming took off 6 bases at V and 1 base at J, with 11 bases between the two ends. The CDR3 runs to 13 residues. Germline V CDR1 and CDR2: DFQATT, SNEGSKA (reference sequence). The sequence was collected from a man younger than 35 who had mild COVID-19 (a few samples of this study predate the infection). Cell type and time point are not known. The chain uses TRBV20-1 and TRBJ2-3, with D possibly TRBD1 on 6 matching bases. The sequencing sample was made of PBMCs or a T cell subset sorted from them (not recorded which). The CDR3 here is CSAAGVGTDTQYF. CDR3 nucleotide sequence: TGCAGTGCGGCAGGGGTTGGCACAGATACGCAGTATTTT.